The 28 T cell receptor beta chains in this list originate from one sample, sequenced in a study of blood T cell repertoires in COVID-19. This table comes from immunoSEQ multiplex PCR, and its TCRdb copy is limited to in-frame clones, with some not included. Among around 170,000 clones, 75% to 90% were seen once, and the ten largest hold around 6.1%. Material for sequencing was peripheral blood. These receptors came from a woman aged 40 to 49 with acute or convalescent COVID-19.

Comment on this clone: Other DNA sequences of this sample code for an identical CDR3. This chain joins TRBV7-9 and TRBJ1-5; TRBD1 might be the D (6 bases). This CDR3 has 13 amino acids. V was shortened by 3 bases and J by 7 bases, with 10 bases between the two germline ends. Germline V gives CDR1 SEHNR, CDR2 FQNEAQ (reference sequence). DNA for the CDR3: TGTGCCAGCAGCTTGGGAGGGGGACAGCCCCAGCATTTT. This encodes CASSLGGGQPQHF. The variable domain in full, completed from reference TRBV7-9 and TRBJ1-5, reads DTGVSQNPRHKITKRGQNVTFRCDPISEHNRLYWYRQTLGQGPEFLTYFQNEAQLEKSRLLSDRFSAERPKGSFSTLEIQRTEQGDSAMYLCASSLGGGQPQHFGDGTRLSIL.

This clone was seen once. The gene calls are TRBV7-2 and TRBJ2-1; 9 positions match TRBD1. This CDR3 is built from 15 residues. CDR1 is SGHTA, CDR2 FQGNSA, per germline. The V gene end was trimmed by 2 bases and the J gene end by 4 bases; junction bases not matched to a gene: 3. DNA of the CDR3: TGTGCCAGCAGCTTACTCGGGACAGGGTACAATGAGCAGTTCTTC. This translates into CASSLLGTGYNEQFF.

The table lists this clone with a count of one. The CDR3 DNA is TGTGCCAGCAGTGGCGGAGGATACTATGGCTACACCTTC. Protein sequence: CASSGGGYYGYTF. The chain has TRBV2 and TRBJ1-2; D gene uncertain. The CDR3 loop spans 13 amino acids. Trimming pared 4 bases from V and 3 bases from J, leaving 9 bases between. Looked up from germline, CDR1 is SNHLY and CDR2 is FYNNEI.

The chain links TRBV6-5 to TRBJ1-1, with a tentative D call TRBD1 (6 bases). Germline assignment: CDR1 MNHEY and CDR2 SVGAGI. Between the trimmed V and J ends, which lost 6 bases and 1 base, there was a span of 15 bases. The CDR3 length is 15 residues. DNA of the CDR3: TGTGCCAGCAGCAACCCCATGACAGGGAACACTGAAGCTTTCTTT. This translates into CASSNPMTGNTEAFF.

V is TRBV7-9 and J is TRBJ1-1; maybe TRBD1 (6 bases). Looked up from germline, CDR1 is SEHNR and CDR2 is FQNEAQ (reference sequence). The germline V and J ends were trimmed by 7 bases and 5 bases, with 11 bases remaining between them. This CDR3 has 12 amino acids. The CDR3 nucleotides read TGTGCCAGCAATAACAGGGATACTGAAGCTTTCTTT. The encoded protein is CASNNRDTEAFF. Full variable domain (rest looked up from reference TRBV7-9 and TRBJ1-1): DTGVSQNPRHKITKRGQNVTFRCDPISEHNRLYWYRQTLGQGPEFLTYFQNEAQLEKSRLLSDRFSAERPKGSFSTLEIQRTEQGDSAMYLCASNNRDTEAFFGQGTRLTVV.

The V and J genes are TRBV7-2 and TRBJ2-7, with TRBD2 matching over 9 bases. The CDR3 has 13 amino acids. V dropped 3 bases and J dropped 7; count of bases not matched to a gene: 4. Germline-derived CDR1 and CDR2 are SGHTA and FQGNSA. The CDR3 loop reads CASSLGLAREQYF. DNA of the CDR3: TGTGCCAGCAGCTTGGGACTAGCTCGAGAGCAGTACTTC.

The chain has TRBV29-1 and TRBJ2-3; the D gene is possibly TRBD2 (6 bases). V was cut by 4 bases and J by 9 bases, with 11 bases left in between. The germline gives CDR1 SQVTM, CDR2 ANQGSEA. The CDR3 has 11 amino acids. The CDR3 is CSVASSDTQYF. The CDR3 nucleotides are TGCAGCGTTGCCTCTAGCGACACGCAGTATTTT.

CDR3 bases: TGTGCCAGTAGGCTACAGGAGCATAGCAATCAGCCCCAGCATTTT. It translates to CASRLQEHSNQPQHF. The chain is built from TRBV19 and TRBJ1-5, with D perhaps matching TRBD1 (5 bases). V lost 6 bases, J lost 0 bases, and 12 bases lay in between. The germline CDR1 and CDR2 sequences are LNHDA and SQIVND (reference sequence). This CDR3 comprises 15 residues. Supplemented by reference TRBV19 and TRBJ1-5, the full variable domain reads DGGITQSPKYLFRKEGQNVTLSCEQNLNHDAMYWYRQDPGQGLRLIYYSQIVNDFQKGDIAEGYSVSREKKESFPLTVTSAQKNPTAFYLCASRLQEHSNQPQHFGDGTRLSIL.

This chain links TRBV4-1 with TRBJ1-5, with a weak D call TRBD1 (5 bases). The CDR3 is made up of 16 amino acids. V was clipped by 3 bases and J by 0 bases, with 12 bases between them. Looked up from germline, CDR1 is MGHRA and CDR2 is YSYEKL. CDR3: CASSHATDNSNQPQHF. DNA of the CDR3: TGCGCCAGCAGCCACGCGACAGATAATAGCAATCAGCCCCAGCATTTT.

In its sample, this clone was seen a few times. V and J are TRBV5-8 and TRBJ1-3; TRBD1 might be the D (6 bases). V lost 4 bases and J lost 4, with 12 bases in between. The V gene's germline CDR1 is SGHTS and CDR2 YDEGEE. The CDR3 spans 14 residues. The CDR3 here is CASSPGQRGNTIYF. The CDR3 DNA follows: TGTGCCAGCAGCCCTGGACAGCGAGGAAACACCATATATTTT.

In its sample, this clone ranks as medium-sized. The chain combines TRBV4-2 with TRBJ2-1; 7 positions match TRBD2. V dropped 0 bases and J dropped 3; count of bases not matched to a gene: 5. The CDR3 covers 16 residues. Germline assignment: CDR1 LGHNA and CDR2 YNFKEQ. CDR3 in amino acids: CASSQDLGGGYNEQFF. The DNA of the CDR3 is TGTGCCAGCAGCCAAGATCTGGGCGGGGGCTACAATGAGCAGTTCTTC.

The genes are TRBV4-2 and TRBJ2-3; 7 bases map to TRBD2. The CDR3 length is 18 residues. Germline CDR1 reads LGHNA; CDR2 reads YNFKEQ. J lost 0 bases, V lost 3 bases, and 12 bases had no gene match. The CDR3 DNA reads TGTGCCAGCAGCCACTACAGCGGGACTGGCTCTAGCACAGATACGCAGTATTTT. It yields the protein CASSHYSGTGSSTDTQYF.

J is TRBJ1-6 and V is TRBV2; no clear D. With 7 bases removed from V and 0 bases from J, the gap between germline ends came to 13 bases. There are 16 residues in the CDR3. Germline assignment: CDR1 SNHLY and CDR2 FYNNEI. Here the CDR3 reads CASKWAQSSYNSPLHF. The CDR3 region has the DNA TGTGCCAGCAAGTGGGCCCAGAGCTCCTATAATTCACCCCTCCACTTT.

The J gene is TRBJ1-2, the V gene TRBV3-1 (or the pseudogene TRBV3-2); TRBD1 aligns across 11 bases. With V trimmed by 0 bases and J by 8 bases, 8 bases remained unmatched. The CDR3 extends over 16 amino acids. Germline CDR1 and CDR2: LGHDT and YNNKEL (reference sequence). The CDR3 loop reads CASSQDGQGALEGYTF. CDR3 sequence (DNA): TGTGCCAGCAGCCAAGATGGACAGGGGGCTTTGGAAGGCTACACCTTC.

This chain links TRBV3-1 (or the pseudogene TRBV3-2) with TRBJ2-3; D possibly corresponds to TRBD2 (5 bases). Trimming cost V 5 bases and J 3 bases, with 21 bases left between them. Germline values: CDR1 LGHDT, CDR2 YNNKEL (reference sequence). This CDR3 is 17 amino acids long. The CDR3: CASSERRGRLFTDTQYF. The CDR3 DNA reads TGTGCCAGCAGCGAAAGAAGAGGGCGGCTTTTTACAGATACGCAGTATTTT.

The J gene is TRBJ1-1, the V gene TRBV9; the D is unclear. The germline V gene has CDR1 SGDLS and CDR2 YYNGEE. With 1 base removed from V and 1 base from J, the gap between germline ends came to 11 bases. The CDR3 runs to 15 residues. The CDR3 DNA is TGTGCCAGCAGCGTAACTCCGAACTCGAACACTGAAGCTTTCTTT. Its protein product is CASSVTPNSNTEAFF. Complete variable domain (other parts from reference TRBV9 and TRBJ1-1): DSGVTQTPKHLITATGQRVTLRCSPRSGDLSVYWYQQSLDQGLQFLIQYYNGEERAKGNILERFSAQQFPDLHSELNLSSLELGDSALYFCASSVTPNSNTEAFFGQGTRLTVV.

The CDR3 coding sequence is TGCGCCAGCAGTGAGCGCACTAGCGGGGGACAGTTCTTC. It encodes CASSERTSGGQFF. This chain connects TRBV10-2 to TRBJ2-1; 11 bases map to TRBD2. CDR1 is WSHSY, CDR2 SAAADI, per germline. This CDR3 has 13 amino acids. J gave up 13 bases and V 2 bases, and 4 bases lay outside the gene matches.

The chain carries TRBV19 and TRBJ1-1; 9 bases map to TRBD1. This CDR3 region has 16 residues. Germline assignment: CDR1 LNHDA and CDR2 SQIVND (reference sequence). J was trimmed by 6 bases and V by 3 bases; bases with no gene match: 11. The CDR3 sequence: CASSIHRGRILAEAFF. In nucleotides, the CDR3 is TGTGCCAGTAGTATTCACAGGGGGCGGATTTTGGCTGAAGCTTTCTTT.

The chain recombines TRBV3-1 (or the pseudogene TRBV3-2) with TRBJ1-1; the D gene is possibly TRBD1 (6 bases). The CDR3 length is 15 residues. The V end lost 2 bases, the J end lost 5 bases, and 15 bases lay between the germline ends. CDR1 is LGHDT and CDR2 is YNNKEL in the germline V gene (reference sequence). CDR3 amino acids: CASSQHGQPETEAFF. DNA for the CDR3: TGTGCCAGCAGCCAACACGGACAGCCGGAAACTGAAGCTTTCTTT.

In DNA form, the CDR3 reads TGTGCCAGCAGTGAAAATGAGGCTGGGGCCAACGTCCTGACTTTC. Translating gives CASSENEAGANVLTF. This chain connects TRBV6-1 to TRBJ2-6; unclear D gene. Per the germline V gene, CDR1 is MNHNS and CDR2 is SASEGT. The CDR3 extends over 15 amino acids. The germline V and J ends were trimmed by 2 bases and 2 bases, with 7 bases remaining between them.

The chain employs TRBV6-5 and TRBJ1-3; the D is unclear. The V gene's germline CDR1 is MNHEY and CDR2 SVGAGI. Trimming stripped 6 bases from V and 0 bases from J, with 12 bases between. The CDR3 contains 15 residues. As DNA, the CDR3 is TGTGCCAGCAGCCGACTTTCCGGCTCTGGAAACACCATATATTTT. It specifies CASSRLSGSGNTIYF.

The chain couples TRBV5-1 to TRBJ2-3; 8 bases line up with TRBD2. The CDR3 runs to 13 residues. Germline V gene data show CDR1 as SGHRS and CDR2 as YFSETQ. J was trimmed by 0 bases and V by 7 bases; bases with no gene match: 1. DNA for the CDR3: TGCGCCAGCTCTAGCGGGAGCACAGATACGCAGTATTTT. It codes for CASSSGSTDTQYF.

The J gene is TRBJ1-6, the V gene TRBV4-1; the D is unclear. The CDR3 is 15 amino acids. V shed 4 bases and J shed 0 bases, with 7 bases lying between them. CDR1 is MGHRA, CDR2 YSYEKL, per germline. In DNA form, the CDR3 reads TGCGCCAGCAGCCGCGGGTCCTCCTATAATTCACCCCTCCACTTT. It codes for CASSRGSSYNSPLHF.

This chain joins TRBV14 and TRBJ1-3; D not resolved. V lost 5 bases and J 0 bases, leaving 11 bases between the germline ends. Germline lookup yields CDR1 SGHDN and CDR2 FVKESK. The CDR3 totals 15 residues. The CDR3 sequence is CASSYALTSGNTIYF. CDR3 nucleotides: TGTGCCAGCAGCTACGCGTTAACCTCTGGAAACACCATATATTTT.

V is TRBV12-3 or TRBV12-4 and J is TRBJ1-1; possible D gene TRBD1, 6 bases. Trimming removed 7 bases from V and 3 bases from J, with 12 bases in between. CDR3 length: 13 amino acids. The CDR3 loop reads CASKRTVDTEAFF. As DNA, the CDR3 is TGTGCCAGCAAAAGGACAGTTGACACTGAAGCTTTCTTT.

The gene calls are TRBV4-2 and TRBJ1-5, with D uncertain. The V gene lost 0 bases and the J gene lost 5 bases, with 5 bases spanning the gap. Germline V gene data show CDR1 as LGHNA and CDR2 as YNFKEQ. The length of the CDR3 is 13 residues. The CDR3 spells CASSQDQDQPQHF. CDR3 sequence (DNA): TGTGCCAGCAGCCAAGATCAGGATCAGCCCCAGCATTTT.

The genes are TRBV6-6 and TRBJ2-7, with D possibly TRBD1 on 6 matching bases. CDR1 and CDR2 from the germline V gene are MNHNY and SVGAGI (reference sequence). The CDR3 has 13 amino acids. V was pared by 6 bases and J by 3 bases, with 12 bases between. CDR3 sequence (DNA): TGTGCCAGCAGCCGGACGGACAGCTACGAGCAGTACTTC. It specifies CASSRTDSYEQYF.

The gene calls are TRBV12-3 or TRBV12-4 and TRBJ2-1; 7 bases are a match to TRBD1. The ends lost 1 base at V and 12 bases at J; junction bases unmatched: 3. The CDR3 has 12 residues. CDR3 amino acids: CASSLDRDRQFF. The CDR3 coding sequence is TGTGCCAGCAGTTTAGACCGGGACAGGCAGTTCTTC.